Following are 28 T cell receptor beta chains from one sample sequenced in a study of beta chain features in type 1 diabetes. Of the isolated RNA, all was reverse transcribed, and so the sequenced material was expressed TCRB transcripts. The table came from immunoSEQ multiplex PCR; TCRdb's copy has only in-frame clones and leaves some out. The sample contains under 250,000 clones, 25% to 30% of which appear only once. The sequencing sample was made of central memory CD4+ T cells from blood. These receptors all come from a young man in good health.

V usage is TRBV1 and J usage is TRBJ2-3; no check of the table's D call, TRBD2, against the DNA was made. TRBV1 is listed as a pseudogene. This CDR3 is 14 amino acids long. CDR3 amino acids: CTSSPARDTDTQYF. The CDR3 DNA reads TGCACCAGCAGCCCGGCGAGGGACACAGATACGCAGTATTTT.

The V call is TRBV27, the J call TRBJ2-1; possible D gene TRBD1, 6 bases. Per germline, CDR1 MNHEY and CDR2 SMNVEV (reference sequence). The CDR3 has 14 residues. Trimming stripped 10 bases from V and 4 bases from J, with 17 bases between. The CDR3, as DNA: TGTGCCACCTCCGGGTCTCAGGGGTACAATGAGCAGTTCTTC. Translation gives CATSGSQGYNEQFF.

This clone was found a few times. This sequence joins TRBV5-1 and TRBJ1-5; D unresolved. The CDR3 length is 16 residues. Per the germline V gene, CDR1 is SGHRS and CDR2 is YFSETQ. V lost 3 bases, J lost 4 bases, and 17 bases lay in between. Here the CDR3 DNA reads TGCGCCAGCAGCTGGGGTCATGGAGACGGAAATCAGCCCCAGCATTTT. It translates to CASSWGHGDGNQPQHF.

This clone was recorded a few times. The chain is built from TRBV25-1 and TRBJ2-5; D might be TRBD2 (6 bases). Between the trimmed V and J ends, which lost 4 bases and 4 bases, there was a span of 16 bases. Per germline, CDR1 MGHDK and CDR2 SYGVNS. The CDR3 contains 15 residues. CDR3 bases: TGTGCCAGCAGTGTCGGTAGCGGTTCGGTAGAGACCCAGTACTTC. Translating it yields CASSVGSGSVETQYF.

Only a few counts were recorded for this clone. This chain uses TRBV7-2 with TRBJ2-2; D uncertain. The V gene's germline CDR1 is SGHTA and CDR2 FQGNSA. There are 14 residues in the CDR3. V dropped 1 base and J dropped 5 bases, with 8 bases sitting between them. The CDR3 DNA reads TGTGCCAGCAGCTTAGGGGGATTTACCGGGGAGCTGTTTTTT. This encodes CASSLGGFTGELFF. Full variable domain (remainder filled in from reference TRBV7-2 and TRBJ2-2): GAGVSQSPSNKVTEKGKDVELRCDPISGHTALYWYRQSLGQGLEFLIYFQGNSAPDKSGLPSDRFSAERTGGSVSTLTIQRTQQEDSAVYLCASSLGGFTGELFFGEGSRLTVL.

This rearrangement joins TRBV6-6 to TRBJ2-5, with D maybe TRBD2 (6 bases). The CDR3 spans 15 residues. Germline assignment: CDR1 MNHNY and CDR2 SVGAGI (reference sequence). The ends were cut back, 6 bases at V and 4 bases at J, with 18 bases in the middle. CDR3 nucleotides: TGTGCCAGCAGACTGGCGGGGTCGTCAGCAGAGACCCAGTACTTC. Protein: CASRLAGSSAETQYF.

The CDR3 spells CAISESKGYEQFF. CDR3 nucleotide sequence: TGTGCCATCAGTGAGTCGAAAGGATATGAGCAGTTCTTC. The chain joins TRBV10-3 to TRBJ2-1; no reliable D call. CDR3 length: 13 residues. Trimming left V 0 bases short and J 8 bases short, with 8 bases between. CDR1 ENHRY and CDR2 SYGVKD come from the germline V gene.

V is TRBV14 and J is TRBJ1-1; D remains unclear. The length of the CDR3 is 15 residues. CDR1 and CDR2 (germline): SGHDN, FVKESK. V was pared by 3 bases and J by 5 bases, with 16 bases between. CDR3 DNA sequence: TGTGCCAGCAGCCAGTTGAACGATGGAGGGACTGAAGCTTTCTTT. Translated, it gives CASSQLNDGGTEAFF.

This chain links TRBV7-9 with TRBJ2-5; 9 positions match TRBD2. Germline CDR1 is SEHNR and CDR2 is FQNEAQ (reference sequence). V trimming: 1 base; J trimming: 2 bases; junction bases outside the gene matches: 2. The CDR3 totals 15 residues. The CDR3 DNA reads TGTGCCAGCAGCTTAGTAGCGGGAGAGCAAGAGACCCAGTACTTC. Translation: CASSLVAGEQETQYF.

This clone was counted between two and nine times. This rearrangement joins TRBV7-9 to TRBJ2-7; D possibly corresponds to TRBD2 (5 bases). CDR1 and CDR2 from the germline V gene are SEHNR and FQNEAQ (reference sequence). This CDR3 is 12 amino acids long. Trimming took 5 bases from V and 3 from J, leaving 8 bases between them. In DNA, the CDR3 is TGTGCCAGCAGCCCGACTAACTACGAGCAGTACTTC. Protein sequence: CASSPTNYEQYF.

The rearrangement joins TRBV7-2 to TRBJ2-1; D is unresolved. Trimming cost V 1 base and J 10 bases, with 8 bases left between them. This CDR3 is built from 12 residues. CDR1 and CDR2 (germline): SGHTA, FQGNSA. The CDR3 DNA sequence: TGTGCCAGCAGCTTAGGTATACCGGAGCAGTTCTTC. This translates into CASSLGIPEQFF.

This clone was seen a handful of times. V gene TRBV7-2 combines with J gene TRBJ2-1; D remains unclear. CDR3 size: 14 residues. Trimming cost V 4 bases and J 1 base, with 8 bases left between them. Germline V CDR1 and CDR2: SGHTA, FQGNSA. The CDR3 region has the DNA TGTGCCAGCAGCTGGGGATCATCCTACAATGAGCAGTTCTTC. The encoded protein is CASSWGSSYNEQFF.

This chain links TRBV2 with TRBJ2-3; no reliable D call. Germline CDR1 is SNHLY and CDR2 is FYNNEI. Between the trimmed V and J ends, which lost 4 bases and 4 bases, there was a span of 12 bases. The CDR3 sequence is 14 residues long. The CDR3 DNA reads TGTGCCAGCAGTGCTTGGTGGTGGCCAGATACGCAGTATTTT. Its protein product is CASSAWWWPDTQYF.

This clone came up a few times. V gene TRBV27 combines with J gene TRBJ2-7, with 12 bases lining up with TRBD2. Germline-derived CDR1 and CDR2 are MNHEY and SMNVEV (reference sequence). This CDR3 contains 15 residues. J gave up 6 bases and V 2 bases, and 5 bases lay outside the gene matches. Here the CDR3 DNA reads TGTGCCAGCAGTTTAGCTCTAGCGGGAGGGGGCGAGCAGTACTTC. Its translation: CASSLALAGGGEQYF.

V usage is TRBV20-1 and J usage is TRBJ1-2, with no clear D. V was cut by 3 bases and J by 2 bases, with 1 base left in between. The CDR3 extends over 10 amino acids. Germline CDR1 DFQATT, CDR2 SNEGSKA (reference sequence). The CDR3 nucleotides are TGCAGTGCTAGGAACTATGGCTACACCTTC. The encoded protein is CSARNYGYTF.

J is TRBJ1-2 and V is TRBV5-6, with 7 bases that match TRBD1. V dropped 2 bases and J dropped 4; count of bases not matched to a gene: 5. The germline V gene encodes CDR1 SGHDT and CDR2 YYEEEE. CDR3 length: 14 amino acids. For the CDR3, the DNA is TGTGCCAGCAGCTTCCAGGACAGGTCCTATGGCTACACCTTC. The encoded protein is CASSFQDRSYGYTF.

This clone was seen only a few times. V gene TRBV5-4 combines with J gene TRBJ1-4; the match to TRBD1 covers 8 bases. V was clipped by 1 base and J by 8 bases; unmatched bases: 4. Germline assignment: CDR1 SGHNT and CDR2 YYREEE (reference sequence). The CDR3 loop spans 14 amino acids. DNA of the CDR3: TGTGCCAGCAGCTTGTACAGGGGGGAAGAAAAACTGTTTTTT. Its translation: CASSLYRGEEKLFF.

This clone was seen a few times. This rearrangement joins TRBV7-2 to TRBJ2-7, with no clear D. V lost 5 bases and J lost 7, with 18 bases in between. Germline CDR1 reads SGHTA; CDR2 reads FQGNSA. This CDR3 spans 14 amino acids. Written as DNA, the CDR3 is TGTGCCAGCAGCGCCTCGAACAAGGGCGTTGAGCAGTACTTC. It encodes CASSASNKGVEQYF.

This clone was counted a few times. The gene calls are TRBV21-1 and TRBJ2-1; the tabulated D call, TRBD1, remains unverified against the DNA. TRBV21-1 is assigned pseudogene status. This CDR3 spans 11 amino acids. CDR3 bases: TGTGCCAGCAGCCCTATGGGGCACCAGTTCTTC. Translated: CASSPMGHQFF.

This chain joins TRBV7-2 and TRBJ1-2; D perhaps matches TRBD1 (5 bases). The CDR3 runs to 13 residues. The germline CDR1 and CDR2 sequences are SGHTA and FQGNSA. Trimming left V 4 bases short and J 6 bases short, with 12 bases between. CDR3 bases: TGTGCCAGCAGCTCGACAGCGGCAAATGGCTACACCTTC. This encodes CASSSTAANGYTF.

At least ten counts were recorded for this clone. V is TRBV5-4 and J is TRBJ2-1; D might be TRBD1 or TRBD2, each matching 6 bases. Germline V gene data show CDR1 as SGHNT and CDR2 as YYREEE (reference sequence). This CDR3 contains 16 residues. V was pared by 4 bases and J by 1 base, with 15 bases between. CDR3 residues: CASSRSGGGSYNEQFF. The DNA for the CDR3 is TGTGCCAGCAGCCGTTCCGGAGGGGGGTCCTACAATGAGCAGTTCTTC.

This clone appeared a few times. The rearrangement links TRBV19 to TRBJ2-5, with 9 bases fitting TRBD1. V dropped 4 bases and J dropped 2; count of bases not matched to a gene: 8. In germline, CDR1 is LNHDA, CDR2 SQIVND (reference sequence). This CDR3 contains 16 residues. CDR3 in DNA: TGTGCCAGTAGTAGCGCCGGGACAGGGCGACAAGAGACCCAGTACTTC. Translated, it gives CASSSAGTGRQETQYF.

This clone was counted between two and nine times. The chain carries TRBV10-1 and TRBJ2-1; 11 nucleotides line up with TRBD2. The J segment lost 8 bases and the V segment lost 7 bases, leaving 4 bases of the junction unmatched. The CDR3 consists of 13 residues. CDR1 and CDR2 from the germline V gene are WNHNN and SYGVQD (reference sequence). Written as DNA, the CDR3 is TGCGCCAGCACCGGGACTAGCGGCGATGAGCAGTTCTTC. It translates to CASTGTSGDEQFF.

This sequence joins TRBV5-6 and TRBJ2-1; TRBD2 aligns across 11 bases. CDR1 SGHDT and CDR2 YYEEEE come from the germline V gene. V was pared by 0 bases and J by 11 bases, with 4 bases of the junction left unmatched. The CDR3 runs 14 residues. CDR3 residues: CASSLVAGGPKQFF. CDR3 bases: TGTGCCAGCAGCTTGGTAGCGGGAGGGCCGAAGCAGTTCTTC.

The table lists this clone with a few counts. The V and J genes are TRBV5-1 and TRBJ2-3, with D maybe TRBD1 (6 bases). The CDR3 runs to 17 residues. CDR1 SGHRS and CDR2 YFSETQ come from the germline V gene. Trimming removed 0 bases from V and 3 bases from J, with 17 bases in between. CDR3 region: CASSLGSGRGATDTQYF. The CDR3, as DNA: TGCGCCAGCAGCTTGGGTAGTGGCAGGGGAGCAACAGATACGCAGTATTTT.

A few counts support this clone. This sequence joins TRBV19 and TRBJ2-6; D ambiguous. Trimming took off 7 bases at V and 2 bases at J, with 6 bases between the two ends. Germline values: CDR1 LNHDA, CDR2 SQIVND (reference sequence). The CDR3 is 13 amino acids. CDR3 coding DNA: TGTGCCAGTATATACCCTGGGGCCAACGTCCTGACTTTC. Translating it yields CASIYPGANVLTF.

This clone was picked up a small number of times. This specimen includes other DNA sequences encoding the same CDR3. The chain links TRBV30 to TRBJ2-7, with D unresolved. CDR3 length equals 11 residues. Germline V gene sequence: CDR1 GTSNPN, CDR2 SVGIG (reference sequence). Trimming shortened V by 3 bases and J by 5 bases, and 8 bases separated the two germline ends. The CDR3 DNA reads as TGTGCCTGGAGCGCCCGTGACGAGCAGTACTTC. Protein sequence: CAWSARDEQYF.

This sequence joins TRBV6-6 and TRBJ2-3; D not resolved. Germline CDR1 reads MNHNY; CDR2 reads SVGAGI (reference sequence). This CDR3 contains 11 residues. The germline V and J ends were trimmed by 8 bases and 5 bases, with 8 bases remaining between them. CDR3 in DNA: TGTGCCAGCCACACACGAGATACGCAGTATTTT. This encodes CASHTRDTQYF.